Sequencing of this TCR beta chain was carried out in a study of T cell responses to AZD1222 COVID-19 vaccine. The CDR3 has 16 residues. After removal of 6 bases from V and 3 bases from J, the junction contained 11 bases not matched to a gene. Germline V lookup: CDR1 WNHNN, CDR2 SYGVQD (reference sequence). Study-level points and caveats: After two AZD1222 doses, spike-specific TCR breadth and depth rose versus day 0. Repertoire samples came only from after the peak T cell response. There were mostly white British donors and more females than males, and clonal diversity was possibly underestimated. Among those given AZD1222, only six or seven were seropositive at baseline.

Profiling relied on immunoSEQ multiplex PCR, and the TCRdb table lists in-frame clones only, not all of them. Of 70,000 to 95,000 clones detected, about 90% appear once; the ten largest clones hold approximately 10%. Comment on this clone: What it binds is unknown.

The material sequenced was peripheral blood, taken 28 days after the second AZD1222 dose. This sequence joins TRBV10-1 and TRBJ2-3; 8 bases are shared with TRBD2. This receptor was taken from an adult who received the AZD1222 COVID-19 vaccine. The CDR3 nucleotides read TGCGCCAGCAGCCATAGAGCGGGAGTAAGGACAGATACGCAGTATTTT. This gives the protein CASSHRAGVRTDTQYF.